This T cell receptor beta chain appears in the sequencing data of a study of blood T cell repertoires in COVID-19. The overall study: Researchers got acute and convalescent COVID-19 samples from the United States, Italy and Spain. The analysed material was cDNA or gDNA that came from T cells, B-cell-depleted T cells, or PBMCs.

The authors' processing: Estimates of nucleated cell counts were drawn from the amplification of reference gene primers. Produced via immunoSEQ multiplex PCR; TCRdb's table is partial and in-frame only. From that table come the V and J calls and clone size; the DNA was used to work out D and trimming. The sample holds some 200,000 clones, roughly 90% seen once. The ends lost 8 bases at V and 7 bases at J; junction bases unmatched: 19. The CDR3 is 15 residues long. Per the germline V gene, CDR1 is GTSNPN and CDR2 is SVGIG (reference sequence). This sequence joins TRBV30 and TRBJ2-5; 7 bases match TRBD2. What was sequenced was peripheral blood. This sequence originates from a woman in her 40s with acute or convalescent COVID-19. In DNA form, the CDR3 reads TGTGCCCAGGCGGGCGGGGGAACAAATGTCGGGACCCAGTACTTC. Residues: CAQAGGGTNVGTQYF.